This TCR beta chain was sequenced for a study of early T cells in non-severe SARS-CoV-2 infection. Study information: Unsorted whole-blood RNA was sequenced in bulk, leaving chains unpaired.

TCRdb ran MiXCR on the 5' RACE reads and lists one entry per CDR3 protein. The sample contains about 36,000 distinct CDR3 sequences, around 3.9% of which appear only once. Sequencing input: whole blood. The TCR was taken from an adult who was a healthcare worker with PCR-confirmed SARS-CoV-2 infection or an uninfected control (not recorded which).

CDR3 loop: CASSPAGVAGALSSYNEQFF. CDR3 nucleotides: TGTGCCAGCAGCCCTGCGGGGGTAGCGGGAGCCCTGAGCTCCTACAATGAGCAGTTCTTC. The chain links TRBV7-3 to TRBJ2-1; 9 bases map to TRBD2. The CDR3 length is 20 residues. Germline V gene data show CDR1 as SGHTA and CDR2 as FQGTGA. J lost 0 bases, V lost 5 bases, and 17 bases had no gene match.